The text below deals with one T cell receptor (beta chain). This sample is part of a study of blood T cell repertoires in COVID-19. Clones were sequenced by immunoSEQ multiplex PCR, and TCRdb holds only the in-frame ones, with some missing. The sample has more than 250,000 clones; over 75% are singletons. V lost 1 base to trimming and J lost 5 bases, with 25 bases between them. The CDR3 is 19 residues long. Germline assignment: CDR1 PRHDT and CDR2 FYEKMQ (reference sequence). The receptor was derived from a human donor in a cohort sampled during active COVID-19. The rearrangement joins TRBV13 to TRBJ2-3; TRBD2 is a possible D gene (7 bases). The sequencing sample was made of peripheral blood. This CDR3 is CASSLALSGGGPRGDTQYF. For the CDR3, the DNA is TGTGCCAGCAGCTTAGCTCTTTCGGGCGGGGGCCCTCGGGGAGATACGCAGTATTTT.